This TCR beta chain emerged from a study of graft-versus-host responses after intestinal transplantation. Study-level information: Anti-thymocyte globulin was used for induction in all recipients, who then took tacrolimus and steroids for approximately 3 years.

Of note for this clone: Its cognate antigen is unknown.

Trimming took 1 base from V and 5 from J; bases not matched to a gene: 5. Germline V CDR1 and CDR2: SGHTA, FQGNSA. The CDR3 has 15 amino acids. Broader study findings: Allografts of patients with graft-donor T cell macrochimerism showed high graft-versus-host to host-versus-graft clone ratios. GvH clones turned up in recipient marrow; some had shown up first in ileum or blood.

The method was immunoSEQ multiplex PCR; TCRdb's version includes in-frame clones alone and lacks a portion of them. The sample contains more than 90,000 clones, roughly 92% of which appear only once. The TCR was taken from a human donor who was the organ donor for an intestinal transplant. V and J are TRBV7-2 and TRBJ2-3; TRBD2 matches 8 bases. Sequenced material: unstimulated CD4+ T cells sorted from spleen or lymph node cells, taken before transplant. CDR3 amino acids: CASSLDTSGVDTQYF. In nucleotides, the CDR3 is TGTGCCAGCAGCTTAGATACTAGCGGAGTAGATACGCAGTATTTT.